The rows below give T cell receptor beta chains drawn from one sample of a study of molecular identifiers for immune sequencing clone quantification. TCRdb re-derived calls from the PCR reads in MiXCR, one entry per CDR3 protein. Among approximately 500,000 distinct CDR3 sequences listed, roughly 23% were seen once. Sequencing was carried out using naive CD8+ T cells from blood, with Jurkat cell RNA spiked in. Receptors originate from a human donor in good health. Some libraries in this study had Jurkat cell RNA spiked in. Each CDR3 is given with its conserved first and last residue. The order of the fields is D gene, CDR3 length, clone size, V gene, J gene, CDR3 protein, CDR3 DNA. D genes are given only for firm matches. Size is omitted from some rows. Given values are once, few, many or a class for expanded clones.

TRBD1	13	.	TRBV7-9	TRBJ1-2	CASSHTGGQGYTF	TGTGCCAGCAGCCACACAGGGGGCCAAGGCTACACCTTC
TRBD2	14	.	TRBV30	TRBJ2-7	CAWSTAGSSYEQYF	TGTGCCTGGAGTACAGCGGGGAGCTCCTACGAGCAGTACTTC
TRBD1	13	many	TRBV7-9	TRBJ1-1	CASGTGGNTEAFF	TGTGCCAGCGGGACAGGGGGAAACACTGAAGCTTTCTTT
.	15	few	TRBV27	TRBJ2-1	CASSANGGPHNEQFF	TGTGCCAGCAGTGCTAACGGGGGGCCCCACAATGAGCAGTTCTTC
.	19	few	TRBV6-5	TRBJ2-7	CASSYSPYRQDPTDYEQYF	TGTGCCAGCAGTTACTCACCCTACCGACAGGACCCGACGGACTACGAGCAGTACTTC
.	13	many	TRBV6-5	TRBJ1-1	CASSYSRYTEAFF	TGTGCCAGCAGTTACTCTAGATACACTGAAGCTTTCTTT
.	13	.	TRBV6-2/TRBV6-3	TRBJ2-3	CASHEFSTDTQYF	TGTGCCAGCCATGAGTTCAGCACAGATACGCAGTATTTT
TRBD1	14	few	TRBV5-8	TRBJ2-1	CASSLGTGGFEQFF	TGTGCCAGCAGCTTGGGGACAGGGGGTTTTGAGCAGTTCTTC
.	14	.	TRBV27	TRBJ2-7	CASSFRGKSYEQYF	TGTGCCAGCAGCTTCCGGGGAAAATCCTACGAGCAGTACTTC
.	11	many	TRBV6-5	TRBJ2-1	CASSYGAEQFF	TGTGCCAGCAGTTACGGAGCTGAGCAGTTCTTC
TRBD2	16	many	TRBV7-2	TRBJ2-3	CASSLLGLAGVDTQYF	TGTGCCAGCAGCCTGTTGGGGCTAGCGGGGGTGGATACGCAGTATTTT
.	13	few	TRBV27	TRBJ2-3	CASSLAAPDTQYF	TGTGCCAGCAGTTTGGCAGCGCCAGATACGCAGTATTTT
.	16	.	TRBV7-9	TRBJ2-2	CASSPRVRENTGELFF	TGTGCCAGCAGCCCACGTGTACGGGAAAACACCGGGGAGCTGTTTTTT
.	15	.	TRBV11-2	TRBJ2-3	CASSARRDRTDTQYF	TGTGCCAGCAGCGCGAGAAGGGACCGCACAGATACGCAGTATTTT
TRBD2	16	.	TRBV27	TRBJ2-3	CASSPIRAGGTDTQYF	TGTGCCAGCAGTCCCATACGCGCGGGAGGTACAGATACGCAGTATTTT
.	14	many	TRBV19	TRBJ1-5	CASSISPVGQPQHF	TGTGCCAGTAGTATTTCCCCGGTAGGTCAGCCCCAGCATTTT
TRBD2	16	many	TRBV3-1	TRBJ2-5	CASSQNGGVYQETQYF	TGTGCCAGCAGCCAAAACGGGGGGGTCTACCAAGAGACCCAGTACTTC
.	13	few	TRBV20-1	TRBJ1-2	CSARNTENYGYTF	TGCAGTGCTAGGAACACAGAGAACTATGGCTACACCTTC
TRBD2	17	many	TRBV29-1	TRBJ2-3	CSVEGRTSGASTDTQYF	TGCAGCGTTGAAGGTCGGACTAGCGGAGCTAGCACAGATACGCAGTATTTT
.	13	many	TRBV7-9	TRBJ2-7	CASSGQNSYEQYF	TGTGCCAGCAGCGGACAGAATTCATACGAGCAGTACTTC
.	17	many	TRBV11-1	TRBJ1-1	CASSFYPTGQMNTEAFF	TGTGCCAGCAGCTTTTACCCCACCGGACAGATGAACACTGAAGCTTTCTTT
.	12	few	TRBV16	TRBJ2-7	CASSQLFYEQYF	TGTGCCAGCAGCCAACTTTTTTACGAGCAGTACTTC
.	14	many	TRBV2	TRBJ2-2	CASSEVRNTGELFF	TGTGCCAGCAGTGAAGTCAGAAACACCGGGGAGCTGTTTTTT
.	11	few	TRBV6-4	TRBJ1-1	CASSDGGAAFF	TGTGCCAGCAGTGACGGGGGGGCAGCTTTCTTT
TRBD1	17	.	TRBV30	TRBJ1-1	CAWRRARTGSKGAEAFF	TGTGCCTGGAGGAGAGCAAGGACAGGGTCCAAGGGGGCTGAAGCTTTCTTT
.	16	many	TRBV29-1	TRBJ1-1	CSVEDPGSGVLTEAFF	TGCAGCGTTGAAGATCCGGGGTCTGGGGTATTGACTGAAGCTTTCTTT
TRBD2	14	.	TRBV12-3/TRBV12-4	TRBJ2-4	CASSFLPGGDIQYF	TGTGCCAGCAGTTTTCTGCCGGGAGGGGACATTCAGTACTTC
.	14	many	TRBV28	TRBJ2-7	CASSFETSLSEQYF	TGTGCCAGCAGCTTCGAGACTAGTCTCAGCGAGCAGTACTTC
.	14	few	TRBV19	TRBJ2-7	CASSQTGYLYEQYF	TGTGCCAGTAGTCAGACAGGCTACCTCTACGAGCAGTACTTC
TRBD2	18	.	TRBV20-1	TRBJ2-7	CSAGEGGSINGRDYEQYF	TGCAGTGCTGGAGAGGGGGGGTCGATAAACGGGAGGGACTACGAGCAGTACTTC
.	14	few	TRBV19	TRBJ2-1	CASSWTNANNEQFF	TGTGCCAGTAGTTGGACGAATGCTAACAATGAGCAGTTCTTC
.	15	few	TRBV19	TRBJ2-7	CASSFFRDTFYEQYF	TGTGCCAGTAGTTTTTTCCGGGACACCTTCTACGAGCAGTACTTC
TRBD2	16	many	TRBV7-9	TRBJ2-2	CASSHPAGGLTGELFF	TGTGCCAGCAGCCACCCCGCGGGAGGTTTGACCGGGGAGCTGTTTTTT
.	13	.	TRBV5-4	TRBJ2-2	CASGDSGTGELFF	TGTGCCAGCGGCGACAGTGGGACCGGGGAGCTGTTTTTT
.	15	many	TRBV6-5	TRBJ1-4	CASRGLDTERGKLFF	TGTGCCAGCAGGGGGTTGGACACCGAGCGTGGAAAACTGTTTTTT
.	14	few	TRBV13	TRBJ2-5	CASSLGGQQETQYF	TGTGCCAGCAGCTTAGGAGGACAGCAAGAGACCCAGTACTTC
.	13	.	TRBV18	TRBJ1-3	CASSPPDGNTIYF	TGTGCCAGCTCACCACCGGACGGAAACACCATATATTTT
.	15	many	TRBV19	TRBJ1-1	CASSIAAATNTEAFF	TGTGCCAGTAGTATAGCCGCCGCCACCAACACTGAAGCTTTCTTT
.	15	many	TRBV5-5	TRBJ2-7	CASSLEVGVSYEQYF	TGTGCCAGCAGCTTGGAAGTTGGGGTCTCCTACGAGCAGTACTTC
.	14	.	TRBV7-9	TRBJ2-7	CASSFVLDNYERYF	TGTGCCAGCAGCTTTGTGCTAGACAACTACGAGCGGTACTTC
.	13	many	TRBV24-1	TRBJ2-1	CATSDGGEDEQFF	TGTGCCACCAGTGATGGAGGGGAGGATGAGCAGTTCTTC
.	13	many	TRBV7-2	TRBJ1-1	CASRLTGNTEAFF	TGTGCCAGCAGGCTTACAGGAAACACTGAAGCTTTCTTT
.	17	many	TRBV6-6	TRBJ1-5	CASSLSAGVGSNQPQHF	TGTGCCAGCAGCCTTTCGGCGGGGGTGGGTAGCAATCAGCCCCAGCATTTT
.	12	few	TRBV30	TRBJ2-7	CAGGDRIYEQYF	TGTGCCGGGGGGGACAGGATCTACGAGCAGTACTTC